This T cell receptor (beta chain) was observed in a study of regulatory T cells in long-lasting Graves disease. The study's findings and limits: Under persistent disease, TRBV28, TRBJ1-2 and TRBJ2-5 were used preferentially. Persistent patients shared more public clonotypes (2,741) than newly diagnosed patients (966).

This sample's time point: persistent/refractory GD, antithyroid drugs over 5 years with positive TRAb. There was RNA extracted from PBMCs, and the TCR library was made from it. Under American Thyroid Association guidelines, Graves' disease was diagnosed. Arm-PCR with iRepertoire HTBI primers amplified the CDR3 regions for these TCR beta libraries. TCRdb processed the multiplex PCR reads anew with MiXCR; each CDR3 protein has one entry. The repertoire has some 300,000 distinct CDR3 sequences, approximately 20% of them found once; the top ten carry 56%. As for this clonotype: The antigen is unknown. At one boundary the junction diverges from the germline segment, which might be a read error.

This CDR3 comprises 14 residues. In germline, CDR1 is LNHDA, CDR2 SQIVND (reference sequence). The chain uses TRBV19 and TRBJ2-7, with 10 bases matching TRBD1. The material sequenced was peripheral blood mononuclear cells (PBMCs), taken when the disease was refractory, from a patient treated with antithyroid drugs. The clonotype originates from a female donor with Graves disease. In DNA form, the CDR3 reads TGTGCCAGTAGTACCGGGACAGGGGTCTACGGGCAGTACTTC. Amino acids: CASSTGTGVYGQYF.